This T cell receptor (beta chain) was retrieved from a study of shared clonotypes between healthy human individuals. Findings of the study overall: Several donors shared approximately 5% of their naive CD4 clonotypes.

V lost 3 bases and J lost 2; bases outside the gene matches: 6. CDR1 is GTSNPN, CDR2 SVGIG, per germline (reference sequence). This CDR3 region has 15 residues. Naive CD8 cells lacked CD45RO and underwent positive selection for CCR7, leaving out terminally differentiated effector memory CD45RA+ cells. In regard to this clone: Antigen specificity is unknown. The same CDR3 can be traced to other DNA sequences in this sample.

The data were produced by immunoSEQ multiplex PCR, yet TCRdb's version contains in-frame clones alone and is incomplete. The sample contains nearly 2 million clones, about 94% of which appear only once. What was sequenced was naive CD8+ T cells sorted from blood. The chain employs TRBV30 and TRBJ2-2, with TRBD1 identical over 7 bases. The sequence was obtained from a man aged 18 to 35 in good health. The CDR3 bases are TGTGCCTGGAGCACCGGGACAGCCAACACCGGGGAGCTGTTTTTT. Translation gives CAWSTGTANTGELFF.